This T cell receptor (beta chain) was captured by sequencing in a study of identical twins. Study conclusions and caveats: For out-of-frame beta sequences, excess twin sharing was weaker.

Many counts were recorded for this clonotype. Antigen specificity is unknown. Losses at the gene ends were 3 bases for V and 7 bases for J; bases not matched to a gene: 8. The CDR3 runs to 15 residues. The germline V gene has CDR1 MGHRA and CDR2 YSYEKL. TCRdb processed the 5' RACE reads anew with MiXCR; each CDR3 protein has one entry. The sample shows about 390,000 distinct CDR3 sequences, roughly 10% of them seen only once. The clonotype comes from a woman aged 50 to 60 in good health. The V gene is TRBV4-1, the J gene TRBJ1-5; 8 bases line up with TRBD1. Sample: naive T cells sorted from blood. As DNA, the CDR3 is TGCGCCAGCAGCCAGGGTGACAGGGGCGGGCAGCCCCAGCATTTT. Encoded protein: CASSQGDRGGQPQHF.